The entry that follows covers one T cell receptor (beta chain) sequence. The antigen remains unidentified. The sample originates from a study of OX40 agonist ivuxolimab in advanced cancers. Study details: Partial responses, seen in three patients, involved one hepatocellular carcinoma and two cutaneous melanomas.

Findings and limits, study-wide: It was not determined which antigens were specifically recognized by the peripheral T cells that had undergone clonal expansion.

Sequenced by immunoSEQ multiplex PCR; TCRdb stores in-frame clones only, minus some. In the table there are about 17,000 clones, roughly 75% of which are singletons. Germline-derived CDR1 and CDR2 are WSHSY and SAAADI. CDR3 length equals 14 residues. Deletions cut 7 bases from V and 4 bases from J, with 15 bases between. This TCR was recovered from an adult with an advanced solid tumor such as melanoma, head and neck, liver or kidney cancer. The sequenced sample was CD4+ or CD8+ T cells sorted from blood, obtained in a trial of the OX40 agonist ivuxolimab. The chain has TRBV10-2 and TRBJ2-3, with D perhaps matching TRBD2 (5 bases). In DNA form, the CDR3 reads TGCGCCAGCACGAGGGCCTTGTCCGCAGATACGCAGTATTTT. It yields the protein CASTRALSADTQYF.